This paragraph covers one T cell receptor (beta chain) sequence. Trimming pared 1 base from V and 5 bases from J, leaving 3 bases between. Germline V gene lookup returns CDR1 GTSNPN and CDR2 SVGIG (reference sequence). CDR3 length: 11 residues. The assay was immunoSEQ multiplex PCR, and TCRdb's table has in-frame clones only and misses some. Among about 71,000 clones, roughly 86% were seen once, and the ten largest hold about 1%. The data were taken from a study of OX40 agonist ivuxolimab in advanced cancers. The sequencing here drew on CD4+ or CD8+ T cells sorted from blood, taken in a trial of the OX40 agonist ivuxolimab. This chain joins TRBV30 and TRBJ2-4; D unresolved. The sequence was collected from an adult with an advanced solid tumor such as melanoma, head and neck, liver or kidney cancer. This CDR3 reads CAWSAQNIQYF. CDR3 nucleotide sequence: TGTGCCTGGAGTGCCCAAAACATTCAGTACTTC.